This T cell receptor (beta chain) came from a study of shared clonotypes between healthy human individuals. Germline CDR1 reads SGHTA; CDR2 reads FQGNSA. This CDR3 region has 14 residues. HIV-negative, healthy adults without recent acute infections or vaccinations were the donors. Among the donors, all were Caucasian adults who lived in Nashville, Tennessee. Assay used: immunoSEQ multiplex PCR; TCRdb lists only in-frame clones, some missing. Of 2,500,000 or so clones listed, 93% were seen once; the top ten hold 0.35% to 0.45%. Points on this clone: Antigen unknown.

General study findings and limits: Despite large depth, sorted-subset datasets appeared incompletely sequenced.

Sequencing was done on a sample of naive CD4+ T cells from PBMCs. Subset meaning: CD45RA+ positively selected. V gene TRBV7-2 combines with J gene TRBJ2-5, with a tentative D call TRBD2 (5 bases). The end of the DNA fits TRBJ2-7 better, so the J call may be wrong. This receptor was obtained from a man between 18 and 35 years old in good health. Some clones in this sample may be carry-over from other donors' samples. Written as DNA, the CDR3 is TGTGCCAGCAGCTTATTGGGGAGCTCCTACGAGCAGTACTTC. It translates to CASSLLGSSYEQYF.